The rows below give T cell receptor beta chains drawn from one sample of a study of blood T cell repertoires in COVID-19. This table comes from immunoSEQ multiplex PCR, and its TCRdb copy is limited to in-frame clones, with some not included. Here the sample spans tens of thousands of clones, 70% to 90% being singletons. Sequencing was performed on peripheral blood. The source of these receptors is a woman in her seventies with acute or convalescent COVID-19. CDR3s include the opening cysteine and the closing phenylalanine or tryptophan. A D gene is named only where the DNA matches it firmly. Clone sizes are given selectively: once, few, many, or a class where the clone is expanded.

>TRBD1|.|TRBJ1-4|TRBV2
CASSEALRGREKLFF
TGTGCCAGCAGTGAAGCGCTAAGGGGGCGAGAAAAACTGTTTTTT
>TRBD1|.|TRBJ1-2|TRBV7-6
CASSPHWGQGDWYGYTF
TGTGCCAGCAGCCCCCACTGGGGACAGGGGGATTGGTATGGCTACACCTTC
>.|.|TRBJ1-4|TRBV5-1
CASSPDTRESEKLFF
TGCGCCAGCAGCCCCGACACTAGGGAGAGTGAAAAACTGTTTTTT
>.|.|TRBJ2-1|TRBV5-1
CASSLGAGVVANEQFF
TGCGCCAGCAGCTTGGGGGCAGGGGTAGTGGCCAATGAGCAGTTCTTC
>.|.|TRBJ1-4|TRBV19
CASGSGFDEKLFF
TGTGCCAGTGGTTCAGGTTTCGATGAAAAACTGTTTTTT
>TRBD1|.|TRBJ1-1|TRBV7-7
CASSLLPPQGGLNTEAFF
TGTGCCAGCAGCTTACTCCCTCCGCAGGGGGGTTTGAACACTGAAGCTTTCTTT
>TRBD2|.|TRBJ2-2|TRBV27
CASTPGLAGGLGFSGELFF
TGTGCCAGCACTCCGGGACTAGCGGGGGGGCTGGGTTTCAGCGGGGAGCTGTTTTTT
>.|.|TRBJ1-1|TRBV14
CASSQGSGIAEAFF
TGTGCCAGCAGCCAAGGGTCGGGGATTGCTGAAGCTTTCTTT
>TRBD1|.|TRBJ1-5|TRBV18
CASSPSGTGEGNQPQHF
TGTGCCAGCTCACCTTCCGGGACAGGGGAAGGCAATCAGCCCCAGCATTTT
>.|once|TRBJ1-5|TRBV2
CATRGGGSNQPQHF
TGTGCCACCAGGGGAGGGGGTAGCAATCAGCCCCAGCATTTT
>.|.|TRBJ1-2|TRBV28
CASSLWDRGYTF
TGTGCCAGCAGTTTATGGGACAGAGGCTACACCTTC
>.|few|TRBJ2-3|TRBV11-3
CASSLSQGGDTQYF
TGTGCCAGCAGCTTGAGTCAGGGAGGAGATACGCAGTATTTT
>.|.|TRBJ1-3|TRBV4-1
CASSQGALGGNTIYF
TGCGCCAGCAGCCAAGGTGCATTGGGCGGAAACACCATATATTTT
>.|.|TRBJ2-4|TRBV15
CATSRVVSRWRVENSDKAKNIQYF
TGTGCCACCAGCAGAGTAGTCAGTCGATGGAGGGTTGAGAACTCAGACAAGGCCAAAAACATTCAGTACTTC
>.|.|TRBJ1-5|TRBV19
CASSTRDSFNQPQHF
TGTGCCAGTAGTACCCGAGACAGCTTCAATCAGCCCCAGCATTTT
>.|once|TRBJ2-2|TRBV27
CASHALASGTGELFF
TGTGCCAGCCATGCTCTAGCGAGTGGGACCGGGGAGCTGTTTTTT
>.|.|TRBJ1-1|TRBV25-1
CASSESAQRHTEAFF
TGTGCCAGCAGTGAATCGGCCCAGCGCCACACTGAAGCTTTCTTT
>.|.|TRBJ1-2|TRBV3-1/TRBV3-2
CASSQELNYGYTF
TGTGCCAGCAGCCAAGAACTAAACTATGGCTACACCTTC
>.|few|TRBJ1-6|TRBV5-1
CASSQDSYNSPLHF
TGCGCCAGCAGCCAGGACAGCTATAATTCACCCCTCCACTTT
>.|.|TRBJ2-3|TRBV9
CASSRTDTQYF
TGTGCCAGCAGTAGAACAGATACGCAGTATTTT
>.|few|TRBJ2-3|TRBV29-1
CSVAGGNGPADTQYF
TGCAGCGTTGCTGGCGGGAACGGCCCCGCAGATACGCAGTATTTT
>.|few|TRBJ1-5|TRBV27
CASSFLGANQPQHF
TGTGCCAGCAGTTTTCTGGGGGCTAATCAGCCCCAGCATTTT
>TRBD1|.|TRBJ1-6|TRBV6-2/TRBV6-3
CASSPRTGGNSPLHF
TGTGCCAGCAGTCCCCGGACAGGGGGCAATTCACCCCTCCACTTT
>.|.|TRBJ1-2|TRBV19
CASGSLDSYNYGYTF
TGTGCCAGTGGATCCCTGGACAGCTACAACTATGGCTACACCTTC
>TRBD2|once|TRBJ2-1|TRBV9
CASSVVGTSGRVNEQFF
TGTGCCAGCAGCGTAGTGGGGACTAGCGGGAGGGTCAATGAGCAGTTCTTC
>TRBD2|few|TRBJ2-3|TRBV24-1
CATSQGLAGGPASDTQYF
TGTGCCACCAGCCAAGGGCTAGCGGGAGGACCAGCGTCAGATACGCAGTATTTT
>.|once|TRBJ2-4|TRBV6-6
CASQDGGDKNIQYF
TGTGCCAGCCAGGACGGGGGTGACAAAAACATTCAGTACTTC
>TRBD1|once|TRBJ2-1|TRBV7-9
CASSAWDRGPYNEQFF
TGTGCCAGCAGCGCGTGGGACAGGGGGCCCTACAATGAGCAGTTCTTC
>.|.|TRBJ2-5|TRBV7-9
CASSLPPESDPYQETQYF
TGTGCCAGCAGCCTCCCCCCCGAGAGCGACCCGTACCAAGAGACCCAGTACTTC
>TRBD1|.|TRBJ1-1|TRBV28
CASSSIRDSSAFF
TGTGCCAGCAGTTCCATCCGGGACAGTAGCGCTTTCTTT
>.|.|TRBJ1-4|TRBV18
CASSLGRGNEKLFF
TGTGCCAGCTCACTCGGACGGGGTAATGAAAAACTGTTTTTT
>.|.|TRBJ1-1|TRBV4-1
CASSQALGSTEAFF
TGCGCCAGCAGCCAAGCTCTGGGGAGTACTGAAGCTTTCTTT
>.|few|TRBJ1-3|TRBV6-5
CASTTGRSNTIYF
TGTGCCAGCACTACAGGGCGCTCGAACACCATATATTTT
>TRBD1|.|TRBJ1-6|TRBV5-4
CASSPAGQGGSPLHF
TGTGCCAGCAGCCCGGCCGGACAGGGTGGTTCACCCCTCCACTTT
>.|.|TRBJ2-5|TRBV28
CASSLASQKSQETQYF
TGTGCCAGCAGTTTGGCTAGCCAAAAGAGCCAAGAGACCCAGTACTTC
>TRBD1|few|TRBJ1-5|TRBV7-9
CASSSGQGVGQPQHF
TGTGCCAGCAGCTCGGGACAGGGAGTAGGTCAGCCCCAGCATTTT
>TRBD2|.|TRBJ2-1|TRBV7-2
CASSSSLAGGQNEQFF
TGTGCCAGCAGCTCATCCCTAGCGGGGGGGCAAAATGAGCAGTTCTTC
>TRBD1|.|TRBJ2-3|TRBV11-3
CASSFGQGGTDTQYF
TGTGCCAGCAGCTTCGGACAGGGGGGCACAGATACGCAGTATTTT
>.|.|TRBJ2-1|TRBV7-2
CAYVSGERYNEQFF
TGTGCCTATGTCTCCGGGGAGCGGTACAATGAGCAGTTCTTC
>TRBD1|.|TRBJ1-1|TRBV27
CASIPRGLVAEAFF
TGTGCCAGCATCCCCAGGGGGCTAGTCGCTGAAGCTTTCTTT
>.|few|TRBJ1-5|TRBV6-5
CASSYKTGHNQPQHF
TGTGCCAGCAGTTACAAAACAGGGCACAATCAGCCCCAGCATTTT
>.|.|TRBJ1-5|TRBV5-8
CASSFPEQVFQPQHF
TGTGCCAGCAGCTTCCCCGAGCAGGTTTTTCAGCCCCAGCATTTT
>.|.|TRBJ2-3|TRBV24-1
CATSDADRGSFFSGTDTQYF
TGTGCCACCAGTGACGCCGATCGGGGGTCCTTCTTCTCCGGGACAGATACGCAGTATTTT
>TRBD1|.|TRBJ1-4|TRBV7-9
CASSPRQGNEKLFF
TGTGCCAGCAGCCCCAGACAGGGTAATGAAAAACTGTTTTTT
>.|.|TRBJ1-4|TRBV10-3
CATGGFGEKLFF
TGTGCCACCGGGGGGTTTGGAGAAAAACTGTTTTTT
>.|.|TRBJ1-1|TRBV9
CASSMRQAGAEAFF
TGTGCCAGCAGCATGCGACAGGCGGGGGCTGAAGCTTTCTTT
>.|.|TRBJ2-1|TRBV9
CASSDSVTGGSNEQFF
TGTGCCAGCAGCGACTCTGTGACGGGGGGCTCCAATGAGCAGTTCTTC
>TRBD1|.|TRBJ1-2|TRBV6-5
CASSYIGGQGASYTF
TGTGCCAGCAGTTACATAGGTGGGCAGGGGGCTAGCTACACCTTC
>TRBD1|few|TRBJ1-1|TRBV28
CASSSDRGYMMNTEAFF
TGTGCCAGCAGTTCGGACAGGGGCTACATGATGAACACTGAAGCTTTCTTT
>TRBD2|.|TRBJ2-1|TRBV5-4
CASSPTSGQYNEQFF
TGTGCCAGCAGCCCGACTAGCGGGCAGTACAATGAGCAGTTCTTC
>.|few|TRBJ1-2|TRBV4-3
CASSQALRTSKGYTF
TGCGCCAGCAGCCAAGCGTTGAGGACATCAAAAGGCTACACCTTC
>.|.|TRBJ2-5|TRBV5-4
CASSLVNRQETQYF
TGTGCCAGCAGCTTGGTAAACAGACAAGAGACCCAGTACTTC
>.|.|TRBJ1-2|TRBV29-1
CSVEGDRGGYTF
TGCAGCGTTGAAGGGGATAGGGGAGGCTACACCTTC
>TRBD1|.|TRBJ2-6|TRBV7-8
CATRTGVGANVLTF
TGTGCCACCAGGACAGGGGTTGGGGCCAACGTCCTGACTTTC
>TRBD2|.|TRBJ2-2|TRBV7-9
CASSLILLAGQNTGELFF
TGTGCCAGCAGCTTAATCCTCCTAGCGGGCCAGAACACCGGGGAGCTGTTTTTT
>.|.|TRBJ1-1|TRBV5-6
CASSLFPDTEAFF
TGTGCCAGCAGCTTGTTTCCGGACACTGAAGCTTTCTTT
>TRBD2|.|TRBJ2-2|TRBV3-1/TRBV3-2
CASTSGGNTGELFF
TGTGCCAGCACAAGCGGGGGGAACACCGGGGAGCTGTTTTTT
>.|.|TRBJ2-2|TRBV19
CASRRQDNTGELFF
TGTGCCAGTAGGCGACAGGATAACACCGGGGAGCTGTTTTTT
>.|.|TRBJ1-3|TRBV7-9
CASSSTNSGNTIYF
TGTGCCAGCAGCTCAACTAACTCTGGAAACACCATATATTTT